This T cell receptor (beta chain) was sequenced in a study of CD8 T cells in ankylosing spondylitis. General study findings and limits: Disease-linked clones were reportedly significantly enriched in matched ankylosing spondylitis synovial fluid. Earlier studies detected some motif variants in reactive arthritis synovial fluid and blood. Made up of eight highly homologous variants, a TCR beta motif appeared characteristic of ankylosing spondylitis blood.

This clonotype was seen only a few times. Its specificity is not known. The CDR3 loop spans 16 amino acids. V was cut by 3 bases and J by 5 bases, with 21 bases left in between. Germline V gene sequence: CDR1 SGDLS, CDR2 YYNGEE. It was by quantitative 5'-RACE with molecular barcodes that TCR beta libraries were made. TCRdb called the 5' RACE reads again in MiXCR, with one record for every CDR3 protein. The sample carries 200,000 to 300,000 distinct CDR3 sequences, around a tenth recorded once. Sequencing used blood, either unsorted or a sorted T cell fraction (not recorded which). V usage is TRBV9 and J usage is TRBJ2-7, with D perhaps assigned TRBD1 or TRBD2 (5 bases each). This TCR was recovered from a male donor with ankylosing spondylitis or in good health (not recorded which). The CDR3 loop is CASSEIAGTGGDEQYF. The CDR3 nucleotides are TGTGCCAGCAGCGAGATTGCCGGGACCGGTGGGGACGAGCAGTACTTC.